This is a list of T cell receptor beta chains from one sample in a study of T-cell reconstitution after alpha-beta-depleted transplantation in children. One entry per CDR3 protein, called by TCRdb with MiXCR from the PCR reads. The sample has around 580,000 distinct CDR3 sequences; 20% to 25% are singletons. This sample comprised PBMCs, mostly from graft donor cells, obtained 360 days after TCRalphabeta/CD19-depleted stem cell transplant. The receptors derive from a boy under two years old who had a stem cell transplant for acute myeloid leukemia, so the T cells may come from the graft donor. Both conserved end residues are part of each CDR3. A D gene is named only where the DNA matches it firmly. Clone size is shown for a subset of rows, as once, few, many or a class of expanded clone.

clone_size | d_call | cdr3_length | j_call | v_call | cdr3_nt | cdr3_aa
many | TRBD1 | 13 | TRBJ1-2 | TRBV20-1 | TGCAGTGCTAGGGGACAGCCAGACTATGGCTACACCTTC | CSARGQPDYGYTF
many | NA | 14 | TRBJ2-1 | TRBV6-5 | TGTGCCAGCAGTTACCGAGGGGGGAGGAATGAGCAGTTCTTC | CASSYRGGRNEQFF
NA | NA | 10 | TRBJ1-2 | TRBV29-1 | TGCAGCGTTGAGATCGATGGCTACACCTTC | CSVEIDGYTF
once | TRBD1 | 16 | TRBJ1-2 | TRBV20-1 | TGCAGTGCTAGAGGGGGGGCAGGGGGCCGGAGGTATGGCTACACCTTC | CSARGGAGGRRYGYTF
many | TRBD1 | 16 | TRBJ1-6 | TRBV5-1 | TGCGCCAGCAGCCTAGCCCGACAGGGGGGCAATTCACCCCTCCACTTT | CASSLARQGGNSPLHF
few | TRBD1 | 16 | TRBJ2-1 | TRBV4-2 | TGTGCCAGCAGCCCTTCAGGGGGCGCTAGCCGGGATGAGCAGTTCTTC | CASSPSGGASRDEQFF
few | NA | 14 | TRBJ1-5 | TRBV12-3/TRBV12-4 | TGTGCCAGCAGTTCTTGGGAAAACAATCAGCCCCAGCATTTT | CASSSWENNQPQHF
many | NA | 14 | TRBJ1-1 | TRBV3-1 | TGTGCCAGCAGCCCTGTAGGGATGAACACTGAAGCTTTCTTT | CASSPVGMNTEAFF
NA | NA | 14 | TRBJ1-2 | TRBV20-1 | TGCAGTGCTAGAGATATCAAGGTCGTCGATGGCTACACCTTC | CSARDIKVVDGYTF
NA | TRBD2 | 14 | TRBJ2-1 | TRBV12-3/TRBV12-4 | TGTGCCAGCAGTTTGTGGGGGGGTGACAATGAGCAGTTCTTC | CASSLWGGDNEQFF
few | NA | 17 | TRBJ2-3 | TRBV6-5 | TGTGCCAGCAGTTACGGGAACAGGCCCTTTAAAACAGATACGCAGTATTTT | CASSYGNRPFKTDTQYF
NA | NA | 13 | TRBJ2-3 | TRBV15 | TGTGCCACCAGCAGAGATCTAACAGATACGCAGTATTTT | CATSRDLTDTQYF
NA | TRBD1 | 16 | TRBJ1-2 | TRBV4-3 | TGCGCCAGCAGCCAAGCCTTTTGGGACAGACCGTATGGCTACACCTTC | CASSQAFWDRPYGYTF
many | NA | 14 | TRBJ1-5 | TRBV5-1 | TGCGCCAGCAGCTTGTCGGGGTTCGGACAGCCCCAGCATTTT | CASSLSGFGQPQHF
NA | NA | 14 | TRBJ2-1 | TRBV10-3 | TGTGCCATCAGTGAGTCGGGTCTGGGAGGAGAGCAGTTCTTC | CAISESGLGGEQFF
many | NA | 13 | TRBJ2-5 | TRBV18 | TGTGCCAGCTCACCTACTCAGAAAGAGACCCAGTACTTC | CASSPTQKETQYF
NA | NA | 16 | TRBJ1-2 | TRBV5-1 | TGCGCCAGCAGCGCTTGGACAGACCCTAAATCGCATGGCTACACCTTC | CASSAWTDPKSHGYTF
NA | NA | 15 | TRBJ1-2 | TRBV4-3 | TGCGCCAGCAGCCAGCTTCAACAGGGAAACTATGGCTACACCTTC | CASSQLQQGNYGYTF
many | NA | 14 | TRBJ2-1 | TRBV6-2/TRBV6-3 | TGTGCCACCCAGGGGTACGCTTCCATCAATGAGCAGTTCTTC | CATQGYASINEQFF
many | NA | 16 | TRBJ2-3 | TRBV12-3/TRBV12-4 | TGTGCCAGCAGTCGAATTACAACAGGACACACAGATACGCAGTATTTT | CASSRITTGHTDTQYF
NA | NA | 12 | TRBJ2-1 | TRBV9 | TGTGCCAGCAGCGTAGTAAGTGGTGAGCAGTTCTTC | CASSVVSGEQFF
few | NA | 17 | TRBJ2-3 | TRBV7-8 | TGTGCCAGCAGCCCCGAGGAGCGCGATCCATCCACAGATACGCAGTATTTT | CASSPEERDPSTDTQYF
few | NA | 14 | TRBJ2-3 | TRBV24-1 | TGTGCCACCAGTGACCACGGACCACCAGATACGCAGTATTTT | CATSDHGPPDTQYF
few | TRBD2 | 16 | TRBJ2-4 | TRBV29-1 | TGCAGCGTTGTGGGGCCTAGCGGGGGTCCTAAAAACATTCAGTACTTC | CSVVGPSGGPKNIQYF
few | NA | 12 | TRBJ2-7 | TRBV7-2 | TGTGCCAGCAGCTTAACTGCCTACGAGCAGTACTTC | CASSLTAYEQYF
many | NA | 16 | TRBJ1-1 | TRBV7-9 | TGTGCCAGCAGCTTATCGGAGGAACAGACGAACACTGAAGCTTTCTTT | CASSLSEEQTNTEAFF
few | TRBD1 | 18 | TRBJ1-5 | TRBV11-2 | TGTGCCAGCAGCTCGCGCCACAGGGGCGAATATAGCAATCAGCCCCAGCATTTT | CASSSRHRGEYSNQPQHF
NA | NA | 15 | TRBJ2-1 | TRBV20-1 | TGCAGTGCTAGAGATATCGGACCCCCCGACAATGAGCAGTTCTTC | CSARDIGPPDNEQFF
NA | NA | 14 | TRBJ2-7 | TRBV18 | TGTGCCAGCTCACTTAGCGGTGGGACTCACGAGCAGTACTTC | CASSLSGGTHEQYF